The T cell receptor (beta chain) described here comes from a study of cytomegalovirus exposure and HLA in healthy donors. 13 Jbeta primers and 60 Vbeta primers were used for the PCR. Clones were sequenced by immunoSEQ multiplex PCR, and TCRdb holds only the in-frame ones, with some missing. Of 100,000 to 150,000 clones in the sample, more than 70% were seen once. Material: PBMCs. The TCR originated in a man younger than 40 in good health and CMV-seronegative.

In nucleotides, the CDR3 is TGTGCCAGCAGCGGGACAGGGGATCAGCCCCAGCATTTT. Translation gives CASSGTGDQPQHF. The chain carries TRBV6-1 and TRBJ1-5; 10 nucleotides match TRBD1. The CDR3 is 13 residues long. Per the germline V gene, CDR1 is MNHNS and CDR2 is SASEGT. Trimming took 6 bases from V and 5 from J; bases not matched to a gene: 1.